This TCR beta chain was sequenced in a study of blood T cell repertoires in COVID-19. Overall study: Researchers got acute and convalescent COVID-19 samples from the United States, Italy and Spain.

V trimming: 6 bases; J trimming: 5 bases; junction bases outside the gene matches: 8. The CDR3 sequence is 15 residues long. Germline assignment: CDR1 MDHEN and CDR2 SYDVKM. Some clones are missing from TCRdb's copy, which holds only in-frame ones; the method was immunoSEQ multiplex PCR. The sample has 320,000 or so clones, about 89% seen once. In assigning cohorts, the study relied on participant-reported clinical history. This clone was seen once. The sample consisted of PBMCs or T cells enriched from blood (not recorded which). This TCR came from a man in his 60s who had recovered from COVID-19. This chain uses TRBV28 with TRBJ2-1; 9 bases map to TRBD1. DNA for the CDR3: TGTGCCAGCAGATGGGACAGGGCTATGAACAATGAGCAGTTCTTC. Residues: CASRWDRAMNNEQFF.